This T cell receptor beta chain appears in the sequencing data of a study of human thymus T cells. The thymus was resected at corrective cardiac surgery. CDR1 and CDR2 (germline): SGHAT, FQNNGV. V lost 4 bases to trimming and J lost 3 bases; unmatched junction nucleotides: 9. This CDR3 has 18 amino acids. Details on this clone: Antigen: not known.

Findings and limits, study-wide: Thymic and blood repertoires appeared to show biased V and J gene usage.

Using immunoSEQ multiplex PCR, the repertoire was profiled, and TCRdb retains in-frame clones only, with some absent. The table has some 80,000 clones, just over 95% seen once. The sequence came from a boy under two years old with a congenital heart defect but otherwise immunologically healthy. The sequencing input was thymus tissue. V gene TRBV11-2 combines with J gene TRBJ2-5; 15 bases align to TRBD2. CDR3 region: CASSSSGTSGGREETQYF. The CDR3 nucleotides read TGTGCCAGCAGCTCATCCGGGACTAGCGGGGGGAGGGAAGAGACCCAGTACTTC.